The rows below give T cell receptor beta chains drawn from one sample of a study of blood T cells in healthy people across ages. TCRdb recomputed calls from the 5' RACE reads with MiXCR, one row per CDR3 protein. The sample holds about 1.4 million distinct CDR3 sequences, 45% to 70% seen once. The sequencing input was blood. The receptors derive from a man aged 18-30 years in good health. Each CDR3 is given with its conserved first and last residue. A D gene is named only where the DNA matches it firmly. Some rows mark clone size as missing; the rest say once, few, many or name a class of expanded clone.

cdr3_nt	cdr3_aa	d_call	clone_size	v_call	j_call
TGTGCCAGCAGCCCCACCGGGACAGGGCGTGGCTACACCTTC	CASSPTGTGRGYTF	TRBD1	NA	TRBV7-2	TRBJ1-2
TGCGCCAGCAGCCAAGATGGGTGGACTAGCGGACCCACAGGGGAGACCCAGTACTTC	CASSQDGWTSGPTGETQYF	TRBD2	NA	TRBV4-3	TRBJ2-5
TGCAGCGTCACGACAGGGCAGCGGCAGTACTTC	CSVTTGQRQYF	TRBD1	few	TRBV29-1	TRBJ2-5
TGTGCCAGCAGTTCATACGGGAGGGTTAAAGATACGCAGTATTTT	CASSSYGRVKDTQYF	TRBD2	few	TRBV6-2/TRBV6-3	TRBJ2-3
TGCAGCGTAAAAACCGGGGCAGGGAACTCCTACGAGCAGTACTTC	CSVKTGAGNSYEQYF	NA	once	TRBV29-1	TRBJ2-7
TGTGCCAGCAGAACGGACTCACCCCTCCACTTT	CASRTDSPLHF	NA	NA	TRBV6-1	TRBJ1-6
TGTGCCACCAGCAGCGGCCGTGGGGAGCAGTTCTTC	CATSSGRGEQFF	NA	NA	TRBV15	TRBJ2-1
TGTGCCAGCTCGACAGACCGTAACTATGGCTACACCTTC	CASSTDRNYGYTF	NA	few	TRBV12-3/TRBV12-4	TRBJ1-2
TGTGCCATCAGTGACGGGGCAGGCGCTGAAGCTTTCTTT	CAISDGAGAEAFF	NA	NA	TRBV10-3	TRBJ1-1
TGTGCCAGCTCACCACCGACAGTCAACTATGGCTACACCTTC	CASSPPTVNYGYTF	NA	NA	TRBV18	TRBJ1-2
TGCGCCAGCAGCCAATTAAAAGCCTATGGCTACACCTTC	CASSQLKAYGYTF	NA	NA	TRBV4-3	TRBJ1-2
TGCAGTGCTAGAGCGGCGGGGGGGGGTTACAATGAGCAGTTCTTC	CSARAAGGGYNEQFF	TRBD2	NA	TRBV20-1	TRBJ2-1
TGTGCCACCAGTGATCACCGCCGGACTAGCGGGTTGGAGACCCAGTACTTC	CATSDHRRTSGLETQYF	TRBD2	once	TRBV24-1	TRBJ2-5
TGCGCCAGCAGCCAAGCAACCAGAGACTACGAGCAGTACTTC	CASSQATRDYEQYF	NA	NA	TRBV4-3	TRBJ2-7
TGTGCCAGCAGCATGGACATAACCCAGTTCTTC	CASSMDITQFF	NA	NA	TRBV7-2	TRBJ2-1
TGCGCCAGCAGCCAGTTTGGAGCCTATGGCTACACCTTC	CASSQFGAYGYTF	NA	NA	TRBV4-3	TRBJ1-2
TGCGCCAGCAGCCAACCAAGACAGGGAGCTCACAATGAGCAGTTCTTC	CASSQPRQGAHNEQFF	TRBD1	once	TRBV4-1	TRBJ2-1
TGTGCCAGCAGCCAAGTCGGCCTAGCGGGGGGGCAAGGTTACAATGAGCAGTTCTTC	CASSQVGLAGGQGYNEQFF	TRBD2	NA	TRBV3-1	TRBJ2-1
TGTGCCAGCAGCCAAGTATCCAGCGGGGTTTACAATGAGCAGTTCTTC	CASSQVSSGVYNEQFF	TRBD2	NA	TRBV4-2	TRBJ2-1
TGTGCCAGCAGCCGACCGGGACTAGCGGGGGGGGTGGACAATGAGCAGTTCTTC	CASSRPGLAGGVDNEQFF	TRBD2	NA	TRBV9	TRBJ2-1
TGTGCCAGCAAATCCCCCGCTTCACCCCTCCACTTT	CASKSPASPLHF	NA	NA	TRBV7-6	TRBJ1-6
TGCGCCAGCAGCCTGGACAGGGAGAATACCTACGAGCAGTACTTC	CASSLDRENTYEQYF	TRBD1	NA	TRBV4-1	TRBJ2-7
TGTGCCATCAGAGATCGTCTAGCGGGAGTTTCAGATACGCAGTATTTT	CAIRDRLAGVSDTQYF	TRBD2	few	TRBV10-3	TRBJ2-3
TGCGCCAGCAGCCATCGACTAGCTTACGAGCAGTACTTC	CASSHRLAYEQYF	TRBD2	few	TRBV4-1	TRBJ2-7
TGTGCCAGCAGTTTAAACACAGGGTCTAGCACAGATACGCAGTATTTT	CASSLNTGSSTDTQYF	NA	NA	TRBV27	TRBJ2-3
TGTGCCAGCACCCCTAAGCTTGGCACCGGGGAGCTGTTTTTT	CASTPKLGTGELFF	NA	NA	TRBV12-3/TRBV12-4	TRBJ2-2
TGCGCCAGCAGCCAAGATTTCGGGGGGGACGAGCAGTACTTC	CASSQDFGGDEQYF	TRBD2	NA	TRBV4-1	TRBJ2-7
TGCAGTGTGAAGCGGGAGAGGTTAGAGACCCAGTACTTC	CSVKRERLETQYF	TRBD2	NA	TRBV20-1	TRBJ2-5
TGTGCCATCAAGAAACCCTCCGGGGATACGCAGTATTTT	CAIKKPSGDTQYF	NA	NA	TRBV10-3	TRBJ2-3
TGTGCCAGCAGTTCGGGACAGGTCTCAGAGCAGTACTTC	CASSSGQVSEQYF	TRBD1	once	TRBV2	TRBJ2-7
TGTGCCAGCAGTTCACGTAGGAGTGGGCTGTTTTTT	CASSSRRSGLFF	NA	NA	TRBV12-3/TRBV12-4	TRBJ1-4
TGTGCCAGCACCCGAGACAGGGGGTACACTGAAGCTTTCTTT	CASTRDRGYTEAFF	TRBD1	NA	TRBV2	TRBJ1-1
TGCAGCGTTGTTGGGGAGGCTAACTATGGCTACACCTTC	CSVVGEANYGYTF	NA	NA	TRBV29-1	TRBJ1-2
TGTGCCAGCAGTTTGGCTTACGGGGAGCAGTTCTTC	CASSLAYGEQFF	NA	NA	TRBV6-2/TRBV6-3	TRBJ2-1
TGTGCCAGCAGTTACTGGGGGGACTACAGCTCCTACAATGAGCAGTACTTC	CASSYWGDYSSYNEQYF	TRBD2	NA	TRBV6-5	TRBJ2-7
TGTGCCAGCAGCCAACTCACCGGGACTGACTCCTACGAGCAGTACTTC	CASSQLTGTDSYEQYF	NA	NA	TRBV14	TRBJ2-7
TGCGCCGGCAGCCTTTGGGTGGGGTACAATGAGCAGTTCTTC	CAGSLWVGYNEQFF	NA	NA	TRBV4-1	TRBJ2-1